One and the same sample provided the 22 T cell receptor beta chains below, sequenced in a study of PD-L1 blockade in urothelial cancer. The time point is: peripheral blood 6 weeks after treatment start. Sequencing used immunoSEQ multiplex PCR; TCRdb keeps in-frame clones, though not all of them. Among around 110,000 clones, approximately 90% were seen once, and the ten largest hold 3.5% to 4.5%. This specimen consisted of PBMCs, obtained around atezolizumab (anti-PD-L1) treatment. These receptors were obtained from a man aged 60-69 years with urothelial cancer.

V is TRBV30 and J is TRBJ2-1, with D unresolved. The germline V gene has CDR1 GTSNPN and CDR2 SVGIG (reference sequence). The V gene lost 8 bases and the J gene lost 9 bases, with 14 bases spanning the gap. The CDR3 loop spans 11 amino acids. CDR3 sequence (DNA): TGTGCCACGGGTACGGATTTTGAGCAGTTCTTC. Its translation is CATGTDFEQFF.

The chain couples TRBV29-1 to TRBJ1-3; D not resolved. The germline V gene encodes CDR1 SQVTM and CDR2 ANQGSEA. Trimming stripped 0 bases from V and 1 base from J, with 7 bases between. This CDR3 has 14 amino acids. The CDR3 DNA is TGCAGCGTTGAAGATCCGGGGTCTGGAAACACCATATATTTT. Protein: CSVEDPGSGNTIYF.

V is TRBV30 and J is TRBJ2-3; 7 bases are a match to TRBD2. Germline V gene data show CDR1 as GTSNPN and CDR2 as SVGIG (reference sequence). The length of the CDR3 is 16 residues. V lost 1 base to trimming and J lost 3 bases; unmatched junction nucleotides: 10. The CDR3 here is CAWSEGFAGVTDTQYF. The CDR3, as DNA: TGTGCCTGGAGTGAGGGTTTTGCGGGGGTAACAGATACGCAGTATTTT. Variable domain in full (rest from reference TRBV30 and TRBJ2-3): SQTIHQWPATLVQPVGSPLSLECTVEGTSNPNLYWYRQAAGRGLQLLFYSVGIGQISSEVPQNLSASRPQDRQFILSSKKLLLSDSGFYLCAWSEGFAGVTDTQYFGPGTRLTVL.

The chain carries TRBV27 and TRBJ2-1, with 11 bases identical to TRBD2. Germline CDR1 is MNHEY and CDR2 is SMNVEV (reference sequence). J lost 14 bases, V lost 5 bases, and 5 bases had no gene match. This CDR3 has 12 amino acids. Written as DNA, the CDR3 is TGTGCCAGCAGTACGACGACTAGCGGGGAGTTCTTC. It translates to CASSTTTSGEFF.

CDR3 region: CATQGGYSNQPQHF. CDR3 in DNA: TGTGCCACCCAGGGAGGTTATAGCAATCAGCCCCAGCATTTT. The V call is TRBV6-6, the J call TRBJ1-5, with D maybe TRBD1 (5 bases). Germline V gene lookup returns CDR1 MNHNY and CDR2 SVGAGI (reference sequence). The CDR3 loop spans 14 amino acids. V dropped 10 bases and J dropped 0 bases, with 13 bases sitting between them.

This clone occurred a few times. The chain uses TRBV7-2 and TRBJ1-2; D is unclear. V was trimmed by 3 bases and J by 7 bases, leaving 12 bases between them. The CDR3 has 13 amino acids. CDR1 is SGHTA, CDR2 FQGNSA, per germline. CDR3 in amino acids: CASSFSQAGGYTF. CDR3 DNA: TGTGCCAGCAGCTTTAGTCAGGCTGGTGGCTACACCTTC.

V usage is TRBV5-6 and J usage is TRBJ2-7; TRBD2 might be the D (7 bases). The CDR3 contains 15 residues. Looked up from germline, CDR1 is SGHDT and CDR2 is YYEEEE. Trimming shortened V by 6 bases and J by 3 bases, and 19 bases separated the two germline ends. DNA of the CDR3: TGTGCCAGCACCGAGGCGGGGGCAGCTCTCTACGAGCAGTACTTC. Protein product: CASTEAGAALYEQYF.

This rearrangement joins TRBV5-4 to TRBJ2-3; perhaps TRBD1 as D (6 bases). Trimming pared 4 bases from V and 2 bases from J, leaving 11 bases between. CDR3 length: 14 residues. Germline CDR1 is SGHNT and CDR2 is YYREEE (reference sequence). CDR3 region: CASSRQEFTDTQYF. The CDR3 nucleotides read TGTGCCAGCAGCCGACAGGAGTTCACAGATACGCAGTATTTT.

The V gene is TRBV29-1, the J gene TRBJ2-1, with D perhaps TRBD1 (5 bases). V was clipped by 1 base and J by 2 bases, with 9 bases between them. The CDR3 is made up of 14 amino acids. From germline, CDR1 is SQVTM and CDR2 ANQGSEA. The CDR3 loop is CSVEGQPAYNEQFF. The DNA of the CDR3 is TGCAGCGTTGAAGGACAGCCCGCCTACAATGAGCAGTTCTTC.

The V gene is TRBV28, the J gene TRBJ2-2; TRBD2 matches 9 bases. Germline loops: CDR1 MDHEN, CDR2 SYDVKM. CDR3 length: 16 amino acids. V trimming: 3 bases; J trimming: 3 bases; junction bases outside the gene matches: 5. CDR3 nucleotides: TGTGCCAGCAGTTTGGCGGGAGGGGTATACACCGGGGAGCTGTTTTTT. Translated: CASSLAGGVYTGELFF. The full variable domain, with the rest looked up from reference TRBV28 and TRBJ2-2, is DVKVTQSSRYLVKRTGEKVFLECVQDMDHENMFWYRQDPGLGLRLIYFSYDVKMKEKGDIPEGYSVSREKKERFSLILESASTNQTSMYLCASSLAGGVYTGELFFGEGSRLTVL.

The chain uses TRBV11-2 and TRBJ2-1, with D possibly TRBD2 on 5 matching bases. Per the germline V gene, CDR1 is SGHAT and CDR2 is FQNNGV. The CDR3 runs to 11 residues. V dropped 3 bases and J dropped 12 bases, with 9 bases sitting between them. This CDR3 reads CASSFEGGQFF. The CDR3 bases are TGTGCCAGCAGCTTTGAGGGTGGGCAGTTCTTC.

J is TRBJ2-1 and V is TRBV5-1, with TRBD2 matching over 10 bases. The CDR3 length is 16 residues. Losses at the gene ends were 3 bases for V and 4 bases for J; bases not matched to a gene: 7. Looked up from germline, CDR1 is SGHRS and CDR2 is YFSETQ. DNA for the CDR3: TGCGCCAGCAGCTGGGGCGTAGCGGGAGGTTACAATGAGCAGTTCTTC. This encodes CASSWGVAGGYNEQFF. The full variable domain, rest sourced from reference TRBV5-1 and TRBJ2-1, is KAGVTQTPRYLIKTRGQQVTLSCSPISGHRSVSWYQQTPGQGLQFLFEYFSETQRNKGNFPGRFSGRQFSNSRSEMNVSTLELGDSALYLCASSWGVAGGYNEQFFGPGTRLTVL.

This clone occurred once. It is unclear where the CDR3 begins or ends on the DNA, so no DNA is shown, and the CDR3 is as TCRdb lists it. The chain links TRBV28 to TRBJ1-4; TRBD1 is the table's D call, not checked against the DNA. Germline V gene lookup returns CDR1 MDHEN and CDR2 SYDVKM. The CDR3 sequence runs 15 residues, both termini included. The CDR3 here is CAYMCVDTDNEKLFF.

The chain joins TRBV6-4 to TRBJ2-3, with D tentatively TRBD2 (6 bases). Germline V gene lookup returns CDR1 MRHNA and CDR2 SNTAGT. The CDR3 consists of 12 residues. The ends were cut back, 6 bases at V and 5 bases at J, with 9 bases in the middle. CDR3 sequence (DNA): TGTGCCAGCAGCCCGGAGGGAGATACGCAGTATTTT. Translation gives CASSPEGDTQYF.

The chain's CDR3 is CASSPGGSVPDTQYF. In nucleotides, the CDR3 is TGTGCCAGCAGCCCAGGTGGGAGTGTCCCAGATACGCAGTATTTT. This rearrangement joins TRBV5-4 to TRBJ2-3; weak D call: TRBD2 (5 bases). CDR3 size: 15 residues. V lost 4 bases to trimming and J lost 4 bases, with 16 bases between them. Germline CDR1 reads SGHNT; CDR2 reads YYREEE (reference sequence).

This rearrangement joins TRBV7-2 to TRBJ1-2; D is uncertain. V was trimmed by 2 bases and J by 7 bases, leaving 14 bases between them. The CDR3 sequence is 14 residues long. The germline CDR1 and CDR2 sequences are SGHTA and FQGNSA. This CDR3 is CASSLISLSSGYTF. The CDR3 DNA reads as TGTGCCAGCAGCTTAATCTCCCTTTCTAGTGGCTACACCTTC.

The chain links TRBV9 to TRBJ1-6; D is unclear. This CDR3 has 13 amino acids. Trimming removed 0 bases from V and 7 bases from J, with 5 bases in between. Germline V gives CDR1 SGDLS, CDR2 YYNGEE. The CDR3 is CASSVEPNSPLHF. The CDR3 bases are TGTGCCAGCAGCGTAGAGCCCAATTCACCCCTCCACTTT.

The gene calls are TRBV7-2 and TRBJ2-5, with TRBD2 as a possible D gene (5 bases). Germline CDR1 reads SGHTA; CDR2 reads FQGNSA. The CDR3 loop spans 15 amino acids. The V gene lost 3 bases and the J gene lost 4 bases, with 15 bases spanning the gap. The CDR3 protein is CASSLIRAGGETQYF. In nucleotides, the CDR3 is TGTGCCAGCAGCTTGATCCGGGCGGGCGGAGAGACCCAGTACTTC.

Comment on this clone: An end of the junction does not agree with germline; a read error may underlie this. This chain's CDR3 is CASTERLAGSTIYF. The CDR3 nucleotides read TGCGCCAGCACTGAGCGACTGGCCGGCAGCACCATATATTTT. This chain connects TRBV10-1 to TRBJ1-3; no reliable D call. This CDR3 spans 14 amino acids. The germline V gene encodes CDR1 WNHNN and CDR2 SYGVQD (reference sequence).

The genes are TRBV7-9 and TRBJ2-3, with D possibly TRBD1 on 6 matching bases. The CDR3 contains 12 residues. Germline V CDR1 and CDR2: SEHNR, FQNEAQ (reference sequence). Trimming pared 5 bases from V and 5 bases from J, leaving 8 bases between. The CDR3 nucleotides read TGTGCCAGCAGCGCGACAGGAGATACGCAGTATTTT. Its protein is CASSATGDTQYF.

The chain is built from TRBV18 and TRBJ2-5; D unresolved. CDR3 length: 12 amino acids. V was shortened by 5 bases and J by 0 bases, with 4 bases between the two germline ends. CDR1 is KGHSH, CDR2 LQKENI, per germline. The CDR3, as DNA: TGTGCCAGCTCAGAGTACCAAGAGACCCAGTACTTC. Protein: CASSEYQETQYF.

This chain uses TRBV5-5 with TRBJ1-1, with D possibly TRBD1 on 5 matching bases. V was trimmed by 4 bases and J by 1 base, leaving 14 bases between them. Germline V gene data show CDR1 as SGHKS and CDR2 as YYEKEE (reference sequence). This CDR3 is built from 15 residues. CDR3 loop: CASSGFTGSNTEAFF. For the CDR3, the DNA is TGTGCCAGCAGCGGTTTTACAGGATCGAACACTGAAGCTTTCTTT.